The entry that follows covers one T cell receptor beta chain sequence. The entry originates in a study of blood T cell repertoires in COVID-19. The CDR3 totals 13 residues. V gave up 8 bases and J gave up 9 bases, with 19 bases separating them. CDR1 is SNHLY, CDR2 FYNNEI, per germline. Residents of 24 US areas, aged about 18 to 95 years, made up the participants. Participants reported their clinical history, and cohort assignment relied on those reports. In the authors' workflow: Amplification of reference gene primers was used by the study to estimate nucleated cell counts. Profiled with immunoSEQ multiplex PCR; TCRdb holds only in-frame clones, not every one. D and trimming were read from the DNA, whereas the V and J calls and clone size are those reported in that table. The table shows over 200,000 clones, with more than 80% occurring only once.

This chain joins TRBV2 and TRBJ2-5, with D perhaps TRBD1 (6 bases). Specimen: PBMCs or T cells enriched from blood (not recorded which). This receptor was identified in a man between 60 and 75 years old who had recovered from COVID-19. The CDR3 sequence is CASVVGAPWAQYF. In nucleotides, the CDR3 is TGTGCCAGCGTAGTGGGGGCCCCTTGGGCCCAGTACTTC.